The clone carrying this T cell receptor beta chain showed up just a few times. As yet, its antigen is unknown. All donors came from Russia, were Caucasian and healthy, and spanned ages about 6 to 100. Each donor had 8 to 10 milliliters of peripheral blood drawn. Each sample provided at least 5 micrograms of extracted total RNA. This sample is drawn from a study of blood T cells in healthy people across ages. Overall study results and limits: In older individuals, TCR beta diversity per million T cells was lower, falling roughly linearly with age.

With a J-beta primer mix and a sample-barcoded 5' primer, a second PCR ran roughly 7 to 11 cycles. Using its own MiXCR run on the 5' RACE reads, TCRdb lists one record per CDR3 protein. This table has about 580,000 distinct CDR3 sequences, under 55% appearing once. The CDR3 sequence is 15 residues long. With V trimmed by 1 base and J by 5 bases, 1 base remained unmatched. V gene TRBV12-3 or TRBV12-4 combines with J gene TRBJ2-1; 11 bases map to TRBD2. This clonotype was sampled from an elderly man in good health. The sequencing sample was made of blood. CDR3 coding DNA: TGTGCCAGCAGTTTAGTAGCGGGGGGGCACAATGAGCAGTTCTTC. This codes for CASSLVAGGHNEQFF.